The sequence of this TCR beta chain was determined in a study of T cells after yellow fever vaccination. V was clipped by 3 bases and J by 5 bases; unmatched bases: 11. The CDR3 runs 17 residues. MiXCR, run by TCRdb on the 5' RACE reads, gives a single entry per CDR3 protein. This sample has 300,000 to 400,000 distinct CDR3 sequences, with roughly 8.7% found just once. This chain uses TRBV12-3 or TRBV12-4 with TRBJ2-5, with TRBD2 identical over 11 bases. This receptor was obtained from a man aged 18 to 35 who received the YFV17D yellow fever vaccine. The sample here was PBMCs, taken on the day of the first yellow fever vaccination. The chain's CDR3 is CASSLGLAGGLWETQYF. CDR3 bases: TGTGCCAGCAGTTTGGGGCTAGCGGGGGGCTTGTGGGAGACCCAGTACTTC.